The 11 T cell receptor beta chains given below trace back to one sample, sequenced in a study of radiotherapy plus CTLA-4 blockade in lung cancer. TCRdb's table, derived via immunoSEQ multiplex PCR, lists solely in-frame clones and lacks some. Here the sample spans around 20,000 clones, roughly 83% being singletons. This specimen consisted of peripheral blood, obtained from a patient treated with radiotherapy plus ipilimumab. The receptors shown here come from a human donor with non-small cell lung cancer whose response to radiotherapy plus ipilimumab could not be evaluated.

This clone was seen a few times. The chain uses TRBV4-1 and TRBJ2-2, with D possibly being TRBD2 (5 bases). The ends were cut back, 2 bases at V and 5 bases at J, with 12 bases in the middle. The CDR3 is 15 residues long. CDR1 is MGHRA, CDR2 YSYEKL, per germline. CDR3 nucleotide sequence: TGCGCCAGCAGCCAACCACTAGGTCTTACCGGGGAGCTGTTTTTT. It specifies CASSQPLGLTGELFF.

The chain is built from TRBV4-1 and TRBJ2-1; 13 nucleotides match TRBD2. The CDR3 has 15 amino acids. Trimming cost V 5 bases and J 7 bases; bases outside gene matches: 5. Germline V gives CDR1 MGHRA, CDR2 YSYEKL. The CDR3 DNA reads TGCGCCAGCAGCACGGGACTAGCGGGACTGAATGAGCAGTTCTTC. As protein: CASSTGLAGLNEQFF.

The J gene is TRBJ1-6, the V gene TRBV27; TRBD1 is a possible D gene (6 bases). CDR1 is MNHEY and CDR2 is SMNVEV in the germline V gene (reference sequence). The length of the CDR3 is 15 residues. V lost 8 bases to trimming and J lost 1 base, with 12 bases between them. The CDR3 sequence is CASHQGPSYNSPLHF. CDR3 bases: TGTGCCAGCCATCAGGGGCCGTCCTATAATTCACCCCTCCACTTT.

V is TRBV6-4 and J is TRBJ2-5; 7 bases map to TRBD2. CDR3 length: 13 amino acids. J lost 1 base, V lost 9 bases, and 5 bases had no gene match. Germline V gene data show CDR1 as MRHNA and CDR2 as SNTAGT. The CDR3 DNA is TGTGCCAGGAGAGGACTAGGCCAAGAGACCCAGTACTTC. Protein product: CARRGLGQETQYF.

This clone was picked up one time. This chain connects TRBV5-1 to TRBJ1-2; TRBD1 matches at 7 bases. Germline V CDR1 and CDR2: SGHRS, YFSETQ. The CDR3 has 11 amino acids. The ends lost 7 bases at V and 8 bases at J; junction bases unmatched: 5. The CDR3 protein is CASGDSGGYTF. For the CDR3, the DNA is TGCGCCAGCGGGGACAGTGGGGGCTACACCTTC.

This clone is a singleton in its sample. The chain has TRBV4-1 and TRBJ1-6, with a tentative D call TRBD1 (6 bases). The CDR3 spans 16 residues. Germline V lookup: CDR1 MGHRA, CDR2 YSYEKL. Trimming removed 0 bases from V and 4 bases from J, with 10 bases in between. As DNA, the CDR3 is TGCGCCAGCAGCCAAGATCCAGGGGCATATAATTCACCCCTCCACTTT. Its translation: CASSQDPGAYNSPLHF.

The V and J genes are TRBV11-2 and TRBJ2-1, with D possibly being TRBD1 (6 bases). The CDR3 is 15 amino acids. V was shortened by 5 bases and J by 1 base, with 12 bases between the two germline ends. Per germline, CDR1 SGHAT and CDR2 FQNNGV. The CDR3 here is CASSLSTGSYNEQFF. The DNA of the CDR3 is TGTGCCAGCAGCCTCTCAACAGGGTCCTACAATGAGCAGTTCTTC.

The rearrangement uses TRBV29-1 and TRBJ1-4, with 9 bases fitting TRBD1. The CDR3 is 13 amino acids. J lost 4 bases, V lost 7 bases, and 4 bases had no gene match. Germline CDR1 is SQVTM and CDR2 is ANQGSEA. CDR3 sequence: CSAGTGRNEKLFF. The CDR3, as DNA: TGCAGCGCTGGGACAGGGCGTAATGAAAAACTGTTTTTT.

The chain carries TRBV14 and TRBJ2-1; D gene uncertain. This CDR3 has 13 residues. CDR1 SGHDN and CDR2 FVKESK come from the germline V gene. Trimming left V 1 base short and J 6 bases short, with 7 bases between. In DNA form, the CDR3 reads TGTGCCAGCAGCCAAGGGCACCGCAATGAGCAGTTCTTC. Translated: CASSQGHRNEQFF.

The chain is built from TRBV7-2 and TRBJ2-3, with D perhaps matching TRBD1 (6 bases). Germline CDR1 is SGHTA and CDR2 is FQGNSA. This CDR3 is built from 14 residues. The V gene lost 3 bases and the J gene lost 2 bases, with 9 bases spanning the gap. In DNA form, the CDR3 reads TGTGCCAGCAGCTTGTGGACAGTCACAGATACGCAGTATTTT. Its translation: CASSLWTVTDTQYF.

Concerning this clone: A read error may account for a junction end that differs from germline. The chain is built from TRBV7-2 and TRBJ2-7; 8 bases are a match to TRBD2. Germline CDR1 is SGHTA and CDR2 is FQGNSA. This CDR3 spans 11 amino acids. The CDR3 is CASSGSGGINF. CDR3 bases: TGTGCCAGCAGCGGGAGCGGGGGCATTAACTTC.